This T cell receptor beta chain was captured by sequencing in a study of identical twins. Study-level findings and limits: Out-of-frame alpha sequences shared by twins showed excess low generation probability.

Through template switching, a universal primer site was introduced, and the cDNA contained unique molecular identifiers. In TCRdb, the 5' RACE reads were re-called with MiXCR into one record per CDR3 protein. The repertoire includes 700,000 to 950,000 distinct CDR3 sequences, 9% to 15% of them detected once, and about 1.6% sits in the top ten. For this clonotype: Its antigen is not identified.

Every sampled donor was Caucasian and healthy. The germline V gene has CDR1 SQVTM and CDR2 ANQGSEA. CDR3 length equals 14 residues. Trimming removed 7 bases at V and 6 bases at J, with 20 bases between. These data were likewise used in another study, on yellow fever vaccine responses in identical twins.

The chain has TRBV29-1 and TRBJ2-3; D is unclear. Sequenced input: PBMCs. This clonotype was sampled from a woman younger than 30 in good health. The CDR3 spells CSAEGYSPVDTQYF. As DNA, the CDR3 is TGCAGCGCCGAAGGATACTCACCAGTTGATACGCAGTATTTT.